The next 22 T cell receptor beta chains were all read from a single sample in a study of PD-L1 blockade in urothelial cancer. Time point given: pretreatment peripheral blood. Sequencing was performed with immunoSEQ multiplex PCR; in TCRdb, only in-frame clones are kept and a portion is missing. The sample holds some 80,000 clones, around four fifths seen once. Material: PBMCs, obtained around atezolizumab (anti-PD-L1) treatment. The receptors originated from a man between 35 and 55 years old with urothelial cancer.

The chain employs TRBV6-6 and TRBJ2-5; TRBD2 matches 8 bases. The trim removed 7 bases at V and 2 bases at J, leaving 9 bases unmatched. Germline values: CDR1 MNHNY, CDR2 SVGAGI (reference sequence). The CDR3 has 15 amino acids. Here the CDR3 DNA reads TGTGCCAGCACGAGGGGAACTAGCGGTCAAGAGACCCAGTACTTC. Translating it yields CASTRGTSGQETQYF.

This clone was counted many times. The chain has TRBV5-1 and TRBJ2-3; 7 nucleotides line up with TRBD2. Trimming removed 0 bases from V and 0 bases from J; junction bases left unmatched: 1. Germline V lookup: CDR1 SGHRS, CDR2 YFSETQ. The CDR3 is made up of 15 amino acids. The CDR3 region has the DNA TGCGCCAGCAGCTTGGGAGCGGGAAGCACAGATACGCAGTATTTT. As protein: CASSLGAGSTDTQYF.

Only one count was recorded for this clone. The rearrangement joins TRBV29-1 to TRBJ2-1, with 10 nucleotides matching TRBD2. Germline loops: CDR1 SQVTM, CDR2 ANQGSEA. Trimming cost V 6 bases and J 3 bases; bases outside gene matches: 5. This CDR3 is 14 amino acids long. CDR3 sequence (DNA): TGCAGCGTCCTAGCGGGAGACGTCTACAATGAGCAGTTCTTC. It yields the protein CSVLAGDVYNEQFF.

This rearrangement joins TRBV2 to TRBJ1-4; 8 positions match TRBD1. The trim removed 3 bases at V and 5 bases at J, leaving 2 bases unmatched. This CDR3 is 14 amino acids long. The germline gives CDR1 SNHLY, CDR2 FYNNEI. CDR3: CASSDRGLNEKLFF. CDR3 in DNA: TGTGCCAGCAGTGACAGGGGGCTGAATGAAAAACTGTTTTTT.

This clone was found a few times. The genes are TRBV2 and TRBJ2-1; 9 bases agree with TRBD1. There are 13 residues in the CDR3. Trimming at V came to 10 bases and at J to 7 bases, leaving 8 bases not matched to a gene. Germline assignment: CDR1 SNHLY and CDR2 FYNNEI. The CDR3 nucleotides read TGTGCCACTGAGGGGACAGGGTCGAATGAGCAGTTCTTC. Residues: CATEGTGSNEQFF.

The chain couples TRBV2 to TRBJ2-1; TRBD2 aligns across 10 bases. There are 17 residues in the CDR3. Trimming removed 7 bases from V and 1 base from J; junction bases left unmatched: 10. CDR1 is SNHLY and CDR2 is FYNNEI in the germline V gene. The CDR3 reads CASTWGLAGESYNEQFF. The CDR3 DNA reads TGTGCCAGCACCTGGGGGCTAGCGGGAGAGTCCTACAATGAGCAGTTCTTC. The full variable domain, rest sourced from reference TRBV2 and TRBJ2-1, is EPEVTQTPSHQVTQMGQEVILRCVPISNHLYFYWYRQILGQKVEFLVSFYNNEISEKSEIFDDQFSVERPDGSNFTLKIRSTKLEDSAMYFCASTWGLAGESYNEQFFGPGTRLTVL.

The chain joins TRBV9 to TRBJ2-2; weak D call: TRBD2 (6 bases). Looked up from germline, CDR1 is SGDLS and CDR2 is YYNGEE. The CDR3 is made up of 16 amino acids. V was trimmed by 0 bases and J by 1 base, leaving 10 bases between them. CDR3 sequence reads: CASSVEVGGNTGELFF. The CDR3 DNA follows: TGTGCCAGCAGCGTAGAGGTGGGAGGGAACACCGGGGAGCTGTTTTTT.

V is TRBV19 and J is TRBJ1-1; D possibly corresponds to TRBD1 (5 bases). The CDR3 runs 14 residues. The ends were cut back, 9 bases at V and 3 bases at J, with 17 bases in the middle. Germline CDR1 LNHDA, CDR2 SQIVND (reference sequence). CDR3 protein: CASRRAGWDTEAFF. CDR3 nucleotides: TGTGCCAGCCGACGGGCAGGGTGGGACACTGAAGCTTTCTTT.

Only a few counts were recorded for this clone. The CDR3: CASSPGGSYEQYF. DNA of the CDR3: TGTGCCAGCAGCCCGGGGGGTTCCTACGAGCAGTACTTC. The gene calls are TRBV6-6 and TRBJ2-7, with 7 bases lining up with TRBD2. Trimming at V came to 6 bases and at J to 1 base, leaving 3 bases not matched to a gene. This CDR3 comprises 13 residues. The V gene's germline CDR1 is MNHNY and CDR2 SVGAGI (reference sequence).

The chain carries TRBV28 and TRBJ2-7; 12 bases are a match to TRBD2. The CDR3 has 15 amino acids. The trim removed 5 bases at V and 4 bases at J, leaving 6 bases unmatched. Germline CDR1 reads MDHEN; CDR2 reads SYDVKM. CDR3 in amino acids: CASSAGTSGFYEQYF. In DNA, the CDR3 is TGTGCCAGCAGTGCCGGGACTAGCGGGTTTTACGAGCAGTACTTC. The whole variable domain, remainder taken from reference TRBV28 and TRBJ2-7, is DVKVTQSSRYLVKRTGEKVFLECVQDMDHENMFWYRQDPGLGLRLIYFSYDVKMKEKGDIPEGYSVSREKKERFSLILESASTNQTSMYLCASSAGTSGFYEQYFGPGTRLTVT.

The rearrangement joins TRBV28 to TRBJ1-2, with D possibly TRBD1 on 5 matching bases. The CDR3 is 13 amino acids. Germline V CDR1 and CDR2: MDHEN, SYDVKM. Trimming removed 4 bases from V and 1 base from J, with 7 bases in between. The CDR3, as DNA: TGTGCCAGCAGTTCCAGGGATAACTATGGCTACACCTTC. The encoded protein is CASSSRDNYGYTF.

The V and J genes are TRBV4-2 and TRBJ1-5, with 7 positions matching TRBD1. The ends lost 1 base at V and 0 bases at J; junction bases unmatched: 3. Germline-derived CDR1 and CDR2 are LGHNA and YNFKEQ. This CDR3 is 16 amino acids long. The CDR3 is CASSQGDSDSNQPQHF. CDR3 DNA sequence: TGTGCCAGCAGCCAAGGGGACAGTGATAGCAATCAGCCCCAGCATTTT.

The CDR3 here is CASSRGQSLQETQYF. CDR3 in DNA: TGTGCCAGCAGCCGAGGACAGAGTCTTCAAGAGACCCAGTACTTC. The chain combines TRBV7-2 with TRBJ2-5; the D gene is possibly TRBD1 (6 bases). V lost 5 bases to trimming and J lost 2 bases, with 15 bases between them. This CDR3 spans 15 amino acids. Germline V gene lookup returns CDR1 SGHTA and CDR2 FQGNSA. Full variable domain (remainder filled in from reference TRBV7-2 and TRBJ2-5): GAGVSQSPSNKVTEKGKDVELRCDPISGHTALYWYRQSLGQGLEFLIYFQGNSAPDKSGLPSDRFSAERTGGSVSTLTIQRTQQEDSAVYLCASSRGQSLQETQYFGPGTRLLVL.

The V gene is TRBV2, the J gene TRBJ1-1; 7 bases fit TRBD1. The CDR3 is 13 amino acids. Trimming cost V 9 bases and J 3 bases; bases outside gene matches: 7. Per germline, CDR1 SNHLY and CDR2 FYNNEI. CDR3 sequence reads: CARSQDRDTEAFF. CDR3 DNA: TGTGCCAGGAGTCAAGACAGGGACACTGAAGCTTTCTTT. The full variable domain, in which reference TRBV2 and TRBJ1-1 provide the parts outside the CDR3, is EPEVTQTPSHQVTQMGQEVILRCVPISNHLYFYWYRQILGQKVEFLVSFYNNEISEKSEIFDDQFSVERPDGSNFTLKIRSTKLEDSAMYFCARSQDRDTEAFFGQGTRLTVV.

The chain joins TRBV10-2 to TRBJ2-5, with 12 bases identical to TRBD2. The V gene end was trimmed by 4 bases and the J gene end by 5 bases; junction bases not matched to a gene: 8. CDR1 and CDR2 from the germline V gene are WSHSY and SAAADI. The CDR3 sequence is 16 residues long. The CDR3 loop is CASSVASGRAGETQYF. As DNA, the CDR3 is TGCGCCAGCAGTGTGGCTAGCGGGAGGGCGGGCGAGACCCAGTACTTC.

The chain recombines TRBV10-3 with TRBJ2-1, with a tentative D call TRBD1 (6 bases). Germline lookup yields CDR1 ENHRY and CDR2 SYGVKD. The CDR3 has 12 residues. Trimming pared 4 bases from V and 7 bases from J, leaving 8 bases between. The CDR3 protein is CAISAQGNEQFF. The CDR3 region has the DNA TGTGCCATCAGTGCTCAGGGGAATGAGCAGTTCTTC.

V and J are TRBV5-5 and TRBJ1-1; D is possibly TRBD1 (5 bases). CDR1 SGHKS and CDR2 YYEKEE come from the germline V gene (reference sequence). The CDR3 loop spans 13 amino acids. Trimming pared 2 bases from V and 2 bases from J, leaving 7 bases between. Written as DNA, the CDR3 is TGTGCCAGCAGCTTCGGGGGAAACACTGAAGCTTTCTTT. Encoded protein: CASSFGGNTEAFF.

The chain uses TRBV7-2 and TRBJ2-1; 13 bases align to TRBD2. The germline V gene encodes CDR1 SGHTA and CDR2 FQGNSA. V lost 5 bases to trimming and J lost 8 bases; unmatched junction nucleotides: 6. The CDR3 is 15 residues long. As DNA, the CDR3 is TGTGCCAGCAGCATACAGACTAGCGGGAGGCATGAGCAGTTCTTC. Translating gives CASSIQTSGRHEQFF. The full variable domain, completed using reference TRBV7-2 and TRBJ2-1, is GAGVSQSPSNKVTEKGKDVELRCDPISGHTALYWYRQSLGQGLEFLIYFQGNSAPDKSGLPSDRFSAERTGGSVSTLTIQRTQQEDSAVYLCASSIQTSGRHEQFFGPGTRLTVL.

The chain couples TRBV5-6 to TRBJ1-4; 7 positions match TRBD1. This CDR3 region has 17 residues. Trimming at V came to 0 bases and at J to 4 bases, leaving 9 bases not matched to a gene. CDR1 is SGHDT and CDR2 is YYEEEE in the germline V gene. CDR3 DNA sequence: TGTGCCAGCAGCTTGGGACAGGGAACTGGGGTTAATGAAAAACTGTTTTTT. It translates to CASSLGQGTGVNEKLFF.

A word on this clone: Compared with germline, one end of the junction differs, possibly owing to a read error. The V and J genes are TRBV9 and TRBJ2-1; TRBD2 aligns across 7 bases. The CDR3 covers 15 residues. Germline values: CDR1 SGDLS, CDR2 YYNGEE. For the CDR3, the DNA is TGTACCAGCAGCGTAGCTCTAGCGGTATACAATGAGCAGTTCTTC. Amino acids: CTSSVALAVYNEQFF.

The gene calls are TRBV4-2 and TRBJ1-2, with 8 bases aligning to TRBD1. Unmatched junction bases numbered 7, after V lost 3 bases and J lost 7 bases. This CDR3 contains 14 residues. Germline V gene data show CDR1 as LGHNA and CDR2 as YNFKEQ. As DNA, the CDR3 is TGTGCCAGCAGCCACTCGACAGGGGTCGGTGGCTACACCTTC. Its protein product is CASSHSTGVGGYTF.

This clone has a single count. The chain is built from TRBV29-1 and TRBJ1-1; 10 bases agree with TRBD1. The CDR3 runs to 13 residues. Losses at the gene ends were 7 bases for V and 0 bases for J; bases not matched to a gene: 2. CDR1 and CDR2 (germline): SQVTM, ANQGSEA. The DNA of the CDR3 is TGCAGCGCGGGACAGGGGTTGAACACTGAAGCTTTCTTT. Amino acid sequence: CSAGQGLNTEAFF.